The 24 T cell receptor beta chains presented below share a single source sample, sequenced in a study of cytomegalovirus exposure and HLA in healthy donors. A multiplex PCR was run with 60 Vbeta primers and 13 Jbeta primers. Sequencing used immunoSEQ multiplex PCR; TCRdb keeps in-frame clones, though not all of them. This sample has about 170,000 clones, with roughly 72% found just once. The specimen was PBMCs. The source is a woman in her 30s in good health and CMV-seropositive.

A single count supports this clone. CDR3 protein: CASSVASGGRSEQFF. CDR3 DNA: TGTGCCAGCAGCGTAGCTAGCGGGGGGAGGAGTGAGCAGTTCTTC. This rearrangement joins TRBV9 to TRBJ2-1; 11 nucleotides match TRBD2. Germline loops: CDR1 SGDLS, CDR2 YYNGEE. The CDR3 is made up of 15 amino acids. V dropped 0 bases and J dropped 9; count of bases not matched to a gene: 5.

V is TRBV19 and J is TRBJ1-1, with 8 bases fitting TRBD1. The CDR3 extends over 14 amino acids. Germline CDR1 is LNHDA and CDR2 is SQIVND (reference sequence). V lost 11 bases, J lost 4 bases, and 12 bases stayed unmatched. In DNA form, the CDR3 reads TGTGCCGGAAGGACAGGGAGGGTTCGCACTGAAGCTTTCTTT. The encoded protein is CAGRTGRVRTEAFF.

The rearrangement links TRBV27 to TRBJ2-7; 13 bases are a match to TRBD2. This CDR3 spans 19 amino acids. Germline V gene lookup returns CDR1 MNHEY and CDR2 SMNVEV (reference sequence). V dropped 3 bases and J dropped 5; count of bases not matched to a gene: 16. The CDR3, as DNA: TGTGCCAGCAGTTTTAGGGGTGTCACTAGCGGGAGGGCCGGGCACGAGCAGTACTTC. As protein: CASSFRGVTSGRAGHEQYF.

The chain carries TRBV4-1 and TRBJ1-3, with D possibly being TRBD1 (6 bases). V lost 3 bases and J lost 0, with 15 bases in between. Germline CDR1 is MGHRA and CDR2 is YSYEKL. This CDR3 is 17 amino acids long. CDR3 residues: CASSQPGHGTSGNTIYF. For the CDR3, the DNA is TGCGCCAGCAGCCAGCCGGGACACGGAACCTCTGGAAACACCATATATTTT.

The chain employs TRBV7-6 and TRBJ2-2, with a weak D call TRBD1 (5 bases). V lost 1 base and J 5 bases, leaving 8 bases between the germline ends. Germline V gene lookup returns CDR1 SGHVS and CDR2 FNYEAQ. This CDR3 spans 14 amino acids. CDR3 DNA: TGTGCCAGCAGCTTAGTCGACAGAACCGGGGAGCTGTTTTTT. As protein: CASSLVDRTGELFF. Variable domain in full (rest from reference TRBV7-6 and TRBJ2-2): GAGVSQSPRYKVTKRGQDVALRCDPISGHVSLYWYRQALGQGPEFLTYFNYEAQQDKSGLPNDRFSAERPEGSISTLTIQRTEQRDSAMYRCASSLVDRTGELFFGEGSRLTVL.

This clone was seen only a few times. This sequence joins TRBV7-2 and TRBJ2-7; 7 bases line up with TRBD2. The germline V gene encodes CDR1 SGHTA and CDR2 FQGNSA. The V segment lost 5 bases and the J segment 6 bases; nucleotides outside the gene matches: 10. This CDR3 comprises 14 residues. CDR3 coding DNA: TGTGCCAGCAGCCCAGGGCGCGGGAGCTCCGAGCAGTACTTC. This sequence encodes CASSPGRGSSEQYF.

This clone has a handful of counts. The chain employs TRBV9 and TRBJ2-7, with a weak D call TRBD2 (7 bases). Germline V gene data show CDR1 as SGDLS and CDR2 as YYNGEE. Trimming removed 0 bases at V and 3 bases at J, with 13 bases between. The CDR3 contains 15 residues. CDR3 sequence (DNA): TGTGCCAGCAGCGTAGAAGGGGGGGGTGGCTACGAGCAGTACTTC. Translated: CASSVEGGGGYEQYF.

This chain joins TRBV9 and TRBJ2-5; 12 nucleotides line up with TRBD1. V lost 2 bases to trimming and J lost 2 bases; unmatched junction nucleotides: 10. Germline values: CDR1 SGDLS, CDR2 YYNGEE. There are 18 residues in the CDR3. CDR3 bases: TGTGCCAGCAGCGTCGGGACAGGGGGCCGAGGTCAACAAGAGACCCAGTACTTC. The encoded protein is CASSVGTGGRGQQETQYF.

This chain uses TRBV7-2 with TRBJ2-7; tentatively, D is TRBD2 (6 bases). The CDR3 contains 14 residues. Germline assignment: CDR1 SGHTA and CDR2 FQGNSA. V was cut by 5 bases and J by 7 bases, with 18 bases left in between. The CDR3: CASSPGRGKGEQYF. In DNA form, the CDR3 reads TGTGCCAGCAGCCCAGGACGGGGGAAAGGTGAGCAGTACTTC.

V usage is TRBV21-1 and J usage is TRBJ1-5. TRBV21-1 is a listed pseudogene. This CDR3 contains 15 residues. CDR3 nucleotide sequence: TGTGCCAGCAGCAAAGAGGGGGGGGGCAATCAGCCCCAGCATTTT. Protein product: CASSKEGGGNQPQHF.

This rearrangement joins TRBV2 to TRBJ1-3; D ambiguous. The germline V gene encodes CDR1 SNHLY and CDR2 FYNNEI. This CDR3 comprises 15 residues. V lost 7 bases and J 0 bases, leaving 13 bases between the germline ends. This chain's CDR3 is CASKRTPSSGNTIYF. Written as DNA, the CDR3 is TGTGCCAGCAAGCGGACGCCGAGCTCTGGAAACACCATATATTTT.

The chain couples TRBV7-2 to TRBJ2-4, with D possibly TRBD1 on 7 matching bases. CDR3 length equals 13 residues. V lost 6 bases and J lost 4, with 10 bases in between. Looked up from germline, CDR1 is SGHTA and CDR2 is FQGNSA. CDR3 loop: CASSAGQKNIQYF. Written as DNA, the CDR3 is TGTGCCAGCAGTGCGGGACAGAAAAACATTCAGTACTTC.

The V and J genes are TRBV4-3 and TRBJ2-3, with TRBD2 matching over 8 bases. CDR3 length: 15 residues. Germline lookup yields CDR1 LGHNA and CDR2 YSLEER. J lost 5 bases, V lost 0 bases, and 4 bases had no gene match. The CDR3, as DNA: TGCGCCAGCAGCCAAGAAGCGGGAGAAGGAGATACGCAGTATTTT. Encoded protein: CASSQEAGEGDTQYF.

In DNA form, the CDR3 reads TGCAGCGTTGCAGGGGGTAGTATCTACGAGCAGTACTTC. The encoded protein is CSVAGGSIYEQYF. V usage is TRBV29-1 and J usage is TRBJ2-7, with 7 bases aligning to TRBD1. The CDR3 has 13 residues. V lost 4 bases, J lost 3 bases, and 6 bases stayed unmatched. Germline values: CDR1 SQVTM, CDR2 ANQGSEA.

The V call is TRBV27, the J call TRBJ2-3; 11 bases are shared with TRBD2. The CDR3 totals 18 residues. With 3 bases clipped from V and 1 base from J, the junction kept 9 bases outside the gene matches. Germline lookup yields CDR1 MNHEY and CDR2 SMNVEV (reference sequence). CDR3 nucleotides: TGTGCCAGCAGTTTCTTAGCGGGGGGGCCGTGGGGCACAGATACGCAGTATTTT. This gives the protein CASSFLAGGPWGTDTQYF.

This clone is a singleton in its sample. The chain has TRBV5-1 and TRBJ2-1; the match to TRBD1 covers 10 bases. The CDR3 consists of 19 residues. The trim removed 0 bases at V and 4 bases at J, leaving 13 bases unmatched. The V gene's germline CDR1 is SGHRS and CDR2 YFSETQ. CDR3 bases: TGCGCCAGCAGCTTGGGGATCAAGACGGGACAGGGGTTGTACAATGAGCAGTTCTTC. As protein: CASSLGIKTGQGLYNEQFF.

The chain joins TRBV5-1 to TRBJ2-1; 8 bases line up with TRBD2. Germline V gives CDR1 SGHRS, CDR2 YFSETQ. The CDR3 runs 16 residues. V was clipped by 0 bases and J by 4 bases; unmatched bases: 6. CDR3 loop: CASSLVAGGGYNEQFF. The DNA of the CDR3 is TGCGCCAGCAGCTTGGTGGCGGGGGGAGGGTACAATGAGCAGTTCTTC.

The chain has TRBV2 and TRBJ1-4; weak D call: TRBD1 (5 bases). The V end lost 3 bases, the J end lost 0 bases, and 14 bases lay between the germline ends. The CDR3 consists of 17 residues. The germline V gene encodes CDR1 SNHLY and CDR2 FYNNEI. CDR3 coding DNA: TGTGCCAGCAGTGATGATCCACAGGTTGCAACTAATGAAAAACTGTTTTTT. It specifies CASSDDPQVATNEKLFF.

This chain links TRBV28 with TRBJ2-1; 13 bases are a match to TRBD2. The CDR3 has 16 amino acids. In germline, CDR1 is MDHEN, CDR2 SYDVKM. Trimming removed 5 bases from V and 3 bases from J; junction bases left unmatched: 4. CDR3 coding DNA: TGTGCCAGCAGTATCGGGACTAGCGGGGTCTACAATGAGCAGTTCTTC. It specifies CASSIGTSGVYNEQFF. The full variable domain, completed using reference TRBV28 and TRBJ2-1, is DVKVTQSSRYLVKRTGEKVFLECVQDMDHENMFWYRQDPGLGLRLIYFSYDVKMKEKGDIPEGYSVSREKKERFSLILESASTNQTSMYLCASSIGTSGVYNEQFFGPGTRLTVL.

V gene TRBV7-9 combines with J gene TRBJ2-2, with a possible D match to TRBD1 (5 bases). The CDR3 spans 13 residues. Looked up from germline, CDR1 is SEHNR and CDR2 is FQNEAQ (reference sequence). Trimming stripped 3 bases from V and 3 bases from J, with 5 bases between. The CDR3 sequence: CASSFRDTGELFF. The CDR3 nucleotides read TGTGCCAGCAGCTTCAGGGACACCGGGGAGCTGTTTTTT.

This rearrangement joins TRBV7-2 to TRBJ1-1; 8 positions match TRBD1. Trimming at V came to 6 bases and at J to 6 bases, leaving 12 bases not matched to a gene. Germline CDR1 SGHTA, CDR2 FQGNSA. The CDR3 consists of 15 residues. The CDR3 here is CASSFGQGGRAEAFF. The CDR3 bases are TGTGCCAGCAGTTTTGGACAGGGCGGGCGCGCTGAAGCTTTCTTT.

V and J are TRBV30 and TRBJ2-3; 10 bases agree with TRBD2. V trimming: 4 bases; J trimming: 4 bases; junction bases outside the gene matches: 5. Germline V gives CDR1 GTSNPN, CDR2 SVGIG (reference sequence). This CDR3 has 14 residues. CDR3 amino acids: CAWTSGSLADTQYF. In DNA form, the CDR3 reads TGTGCCTGGACTAGCGGGAGCCTCGCAGATACGCAGTATTTT.

The chain joins TRBV2 to TRBJ1-4; maybe TRBD1 (6 bases). Trimming stripped 4 bases from V and 7 bases from J, with 13 bases between. The CDR3 is 14 amino acids. CDR1 is SNHLY and CDR2 is FYNNEI in the germline V gene. CDR3 loop: CASSAGRGSEKLFF. Written as DNA, the CDR3 is TGTGCCAGCAGTGCGGGCAGGGGAAGTGAAAAACTGTTTTTT. Drawing the rest from reference TRBV2 and TRBJ1-4, the complete variable domain is EPEVTQTPSHQVTQMGQEVILRCVPISNHLYFYWYRQILGQKVEFLVSFYNNEISEKSEIFDDQFSVERPDGSNFTLKIRSTKLEDSAMYFCASSAGRGSEKLFFGSGTQLSVL.

The chain employs TRBV7-8 and TRBJ1-5; D unclear. The V gene's germline CDR1 is SGHVS and CDR2 FQNEAQ. The V and J ends lost 0 bases and 6 bases respectively, with 9 bases between them. The CDR3 loop spans 14 amino acids. CDR3 nucleotides: TGTGCCAGCAGCTTAGCTACGGGAGTTCAGCCCCAGCATTTT. This sequence encodes CASSLATGVQPQHF.